This TCR beta chain was sequenced during a study of T cell responses to AZD1222 COVID-19 vaccine. Whole-study findings and limits: Targeting of unmutated variant regions was reportedly seen in nearly half of spike-specific TCRs.

V was clipped by 0 bases and J by 8 bases, with 14 bases between them. The CDR3 sequence is 15 residues long. Germline V gene sequence: CDR1 MNHEY, CDR2 SMNVEV (reference sequence). Turning to this clone: Its target is unknown.

This table comes from immunoSEQ multiplex PCR, and its TCRdb copy is limited to in-frame clones, with some not included. This repertoire shows 79,000 or so clones, roughly 80% found once; its top ten account for about 26%. V usage is TRBV27 and J usage is TRBJ2-1; D may correspond to TRBD1 or TRBD2 (5 bases each). The sequence was collected from an adult who received the MenACWY meningococcal vaccine as a control. This specimen consisted of peripheral blood, obtained 28 days after the second dose of the MenACWY control vaccine. CDR3 nucleotide sequence: TGTGCCAGCAGTTTATCGATAATAAGGGGAGATGAGCAGTTCTTC. Amino acid sequence: CASSLSIIRGDEQFF.